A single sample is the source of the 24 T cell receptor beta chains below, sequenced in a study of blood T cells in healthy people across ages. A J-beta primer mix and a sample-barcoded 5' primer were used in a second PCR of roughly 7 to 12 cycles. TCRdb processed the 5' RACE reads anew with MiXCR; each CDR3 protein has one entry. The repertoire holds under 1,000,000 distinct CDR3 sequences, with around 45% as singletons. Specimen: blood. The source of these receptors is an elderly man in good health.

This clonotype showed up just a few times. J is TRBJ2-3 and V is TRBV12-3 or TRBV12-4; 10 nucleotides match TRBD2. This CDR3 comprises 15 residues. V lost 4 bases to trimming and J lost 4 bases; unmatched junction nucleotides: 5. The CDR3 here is CASSSTSGTPDTQYF. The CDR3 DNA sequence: TGTGCCAGCAGTTCAACTAGCGGGACCCCAGATACGCAGTATTTT.

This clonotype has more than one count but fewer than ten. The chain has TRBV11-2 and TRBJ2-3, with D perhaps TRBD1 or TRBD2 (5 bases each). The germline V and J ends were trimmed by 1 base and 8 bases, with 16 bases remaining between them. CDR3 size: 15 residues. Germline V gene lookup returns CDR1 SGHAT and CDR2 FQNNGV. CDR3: CASSLAAGPGVTQYF. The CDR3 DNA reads TGTGCCAGCAGCTTAGCAGCAGGGCCCGGGGTTACGCAGTATTTT.

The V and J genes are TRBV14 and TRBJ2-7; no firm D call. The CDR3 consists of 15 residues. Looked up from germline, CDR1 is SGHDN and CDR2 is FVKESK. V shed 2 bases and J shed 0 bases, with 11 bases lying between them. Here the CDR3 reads CASSQTGWDSYEQYF. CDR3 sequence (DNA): TGTGCCAGCAGCCAAACGGGTTGGGACTCCTACGAGCAGTACTTC.

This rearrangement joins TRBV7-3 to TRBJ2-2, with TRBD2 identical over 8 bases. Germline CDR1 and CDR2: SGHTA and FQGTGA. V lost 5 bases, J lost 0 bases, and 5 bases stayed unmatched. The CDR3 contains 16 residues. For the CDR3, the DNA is TGTGCCAGCAGCAAAACTAGCGGCGCGAACACCGGGGAGCTGTTTTTT. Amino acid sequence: CASSKTSGANTGELFF. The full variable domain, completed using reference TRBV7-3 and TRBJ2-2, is GAGVSQTPSNKVTEKGKYVELRCDPISGHTALYWYRQSLGQGPEFLIYFQGTGAADDSGLPNDRFFAVRPEGSVSTLKIQRTERGDSAVYLCASSKTSGANTGELFFGEGSRLTVL.

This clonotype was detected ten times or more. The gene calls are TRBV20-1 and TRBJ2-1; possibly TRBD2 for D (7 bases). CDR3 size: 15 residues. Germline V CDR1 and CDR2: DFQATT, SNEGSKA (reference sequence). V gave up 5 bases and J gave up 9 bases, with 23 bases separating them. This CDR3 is CSAPNLRGLSFEQFF. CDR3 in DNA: TGCAGTGCTCCAAACCTGCGGGGGCTATCATTTGAGCAGTTCTTC.

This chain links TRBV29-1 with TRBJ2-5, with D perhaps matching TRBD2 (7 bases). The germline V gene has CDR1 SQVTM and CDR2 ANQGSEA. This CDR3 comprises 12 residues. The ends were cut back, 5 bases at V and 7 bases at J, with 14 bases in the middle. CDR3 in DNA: TGCAGCGTTTGGGGTGGGGGGGCGACCCAGTACTTC. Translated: CSVWGGGATQYF.

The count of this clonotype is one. CDR3 sequence: CASSNEGWDEQFF. In DNA, the CDR3 is TGTGCCAGTAGTAATGAGGGGTGGGATGAGCAGTTCTTC. The chain carries TRBV19 and TRBJ2-1; either TRBD1 or TRBD2 may fit D (5 bases each). The CDR3 loop spans 13 amino acids. V lost 4 bases and J lost 8, with 12 bases in between. Looked up from germline, CDR1 is LNHDA and CDR2 is SQIVND (reference sequence). Full variable domain (missing parts from reference TRBV19 and TRBJ2-1): DGGITQSPKYLFRKEGQNVTLSCEQNLNHDAMYWYRQDPGQGLRLIYYSQIVNDFQKGDIAEGYSVSREKKESFPLTVTSAQKNPTAFYLCASSNEGWDEQFFGPGTRLTVL.

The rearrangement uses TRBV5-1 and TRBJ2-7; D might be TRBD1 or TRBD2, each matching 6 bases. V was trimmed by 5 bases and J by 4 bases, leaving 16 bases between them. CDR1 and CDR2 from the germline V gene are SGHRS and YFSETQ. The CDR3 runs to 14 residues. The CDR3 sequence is CASRDVRGAYEQYF. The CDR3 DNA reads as TGCGCCAGCAGAGACGTTAGGGGGGCTTACGAGCAGTACTTC. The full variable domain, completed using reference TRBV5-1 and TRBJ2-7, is KAGVTQTPRYLIKTRGQQVTLSCSPISGHRSVSWYQQTPGQGLQFLFEYFSETQRNKGNFPGRFSGRQFSNSRSEMNVSTLELGDSALYLCASRDVRGAYEQYFGPGTRLTVT.

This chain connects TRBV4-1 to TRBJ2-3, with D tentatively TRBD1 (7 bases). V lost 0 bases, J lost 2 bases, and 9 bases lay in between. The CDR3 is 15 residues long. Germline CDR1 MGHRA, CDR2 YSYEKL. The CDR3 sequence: CASSQEEGATDTQYF. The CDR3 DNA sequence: TGCGCCAGCAGCCAAGAGGAGGGGGCCACAGATACGCAGTATTTT.

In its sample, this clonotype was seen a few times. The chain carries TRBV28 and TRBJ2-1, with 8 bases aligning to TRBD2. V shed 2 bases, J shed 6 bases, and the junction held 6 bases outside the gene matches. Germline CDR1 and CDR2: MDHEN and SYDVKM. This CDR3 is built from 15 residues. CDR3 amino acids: CASSLPGGPGNEQFF. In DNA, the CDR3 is TGTGCCAGCAGTTTACCGGGAGGGCCGGGCAATGAGCAGTTCTTC.

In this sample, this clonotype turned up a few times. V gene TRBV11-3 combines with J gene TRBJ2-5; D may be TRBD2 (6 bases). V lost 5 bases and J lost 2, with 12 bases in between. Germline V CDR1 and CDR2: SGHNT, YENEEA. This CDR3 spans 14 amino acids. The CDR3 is CASSHDGGQETQYF. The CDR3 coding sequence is TGTGCCAGCAGCCATGATGGAGGGCAAGAGACCCAGTACTTC.

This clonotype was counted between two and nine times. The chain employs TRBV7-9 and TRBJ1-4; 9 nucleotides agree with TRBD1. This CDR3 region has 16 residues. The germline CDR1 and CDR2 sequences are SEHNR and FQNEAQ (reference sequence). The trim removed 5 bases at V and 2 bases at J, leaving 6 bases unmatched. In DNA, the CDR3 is TGTGCCAGCAGCCCCCACGGACAGGGGACTAATGAAAAACTGTTTTTT. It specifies CASSPHGQGTNEKLFF.

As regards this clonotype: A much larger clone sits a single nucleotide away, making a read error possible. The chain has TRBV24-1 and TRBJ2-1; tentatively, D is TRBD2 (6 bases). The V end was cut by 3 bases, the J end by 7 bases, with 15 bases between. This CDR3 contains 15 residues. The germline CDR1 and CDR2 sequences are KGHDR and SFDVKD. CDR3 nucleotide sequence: TGTGCCACCAGTGATGTGGGACTCCTCCAAAATGAGCAGTTCTTC. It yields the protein CATSDVGLLQNEQFF.

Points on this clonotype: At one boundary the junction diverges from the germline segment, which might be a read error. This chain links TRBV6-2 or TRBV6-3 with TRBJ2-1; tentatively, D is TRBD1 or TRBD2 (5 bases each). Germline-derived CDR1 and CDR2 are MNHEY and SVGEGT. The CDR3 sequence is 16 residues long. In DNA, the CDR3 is TGTGCCAGCAGTTACATCGCGGGTAGGGGCTACAATGAGCCGTTCTTC. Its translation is CASSYIAGRGYNEPFF.

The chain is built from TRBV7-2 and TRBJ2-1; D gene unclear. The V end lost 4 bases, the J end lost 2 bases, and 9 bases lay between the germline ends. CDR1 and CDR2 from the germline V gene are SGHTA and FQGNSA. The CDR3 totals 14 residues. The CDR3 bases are TGTGCCAGCAGCTCCAATAAACCCTACAATGAGCAGTTCTTC. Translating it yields CASSSNKPYNEQFF.

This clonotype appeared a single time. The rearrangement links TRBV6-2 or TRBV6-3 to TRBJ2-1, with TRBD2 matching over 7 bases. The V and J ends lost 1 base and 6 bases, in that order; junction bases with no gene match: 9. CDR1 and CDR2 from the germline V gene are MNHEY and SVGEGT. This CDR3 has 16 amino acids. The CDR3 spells CASSYYSAGVGNEQFF. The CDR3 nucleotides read TGTGCCAGCAGTTACTACTCCGCGGGAGTGGGCAATGAGCAGTTCTTC.

In DNA, the CDR3 is TGTGCCAGCAGTGTCGAGGGACCGTTGTCTGAAGCTTTCTTT. Translation: CASSVEGPLSEAFF. This chain connects TRBV2 to TRBJ1-1, with a tentative D call TRBD1 (5 bases). V shed 4 bases and J shed 6 bases, with 15 bases lying between them. The CDR3 is made up of 14 amino acids. Germline lookup yields CDR1 SNHLY and CDR2 FYNNEI.

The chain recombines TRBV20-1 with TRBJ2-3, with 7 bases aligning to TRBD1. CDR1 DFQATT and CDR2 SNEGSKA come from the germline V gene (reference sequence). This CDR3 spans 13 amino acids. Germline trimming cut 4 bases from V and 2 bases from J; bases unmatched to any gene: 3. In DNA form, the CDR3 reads TGCAGTGCTACAGGACAGGACACAGATACGCAGTATTTT. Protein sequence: CSATGQDTDTQYF.

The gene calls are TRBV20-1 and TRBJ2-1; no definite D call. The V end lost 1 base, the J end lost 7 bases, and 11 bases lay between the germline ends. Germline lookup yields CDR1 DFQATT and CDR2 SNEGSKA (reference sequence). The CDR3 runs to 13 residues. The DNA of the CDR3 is TGCAGTGCTAGAGTACCAAGCCGGAATGAGCAGTTCTTC. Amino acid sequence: CSARVPSRNEQFF.

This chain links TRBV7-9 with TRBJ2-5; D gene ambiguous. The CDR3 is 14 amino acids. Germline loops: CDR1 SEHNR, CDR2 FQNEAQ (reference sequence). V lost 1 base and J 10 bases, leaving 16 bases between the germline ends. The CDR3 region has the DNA TGTGCCAGCAGCTTAGTAACGGACCAAGAAGACCAGTACTTC. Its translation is CASSLVTDQEDQYF.

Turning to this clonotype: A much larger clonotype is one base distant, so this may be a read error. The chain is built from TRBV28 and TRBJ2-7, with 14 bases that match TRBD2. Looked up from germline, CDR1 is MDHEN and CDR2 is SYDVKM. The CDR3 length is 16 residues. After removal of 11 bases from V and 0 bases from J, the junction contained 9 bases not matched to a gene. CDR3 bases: TGTGCCGGTCGACTAGCGGGAGGGCTCAGCTCCTACGAGCAGTACTTC. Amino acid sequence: CAGRLAGGLSSYEQYF. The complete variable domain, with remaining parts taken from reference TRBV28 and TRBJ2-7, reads DVKVTQSSRYLVKRTGEKVFLECVQDMDHENMFWYRQDPGLGLRLIYFSYDVKMKEKGDIPEGYSVSREKKERFSLILESASTNQTSMYLCAGRLAGGLSSYEQYFGPGTRLTVT.

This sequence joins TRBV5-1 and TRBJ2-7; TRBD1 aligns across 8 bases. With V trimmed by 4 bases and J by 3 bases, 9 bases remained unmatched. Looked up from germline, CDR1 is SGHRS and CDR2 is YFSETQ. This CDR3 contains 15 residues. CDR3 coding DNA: TGCGCCAGCAGCGGCGGCGCCGGACAGGGCTACGAGCAGTACTTC. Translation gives CASSGGAGQGYEQYF.

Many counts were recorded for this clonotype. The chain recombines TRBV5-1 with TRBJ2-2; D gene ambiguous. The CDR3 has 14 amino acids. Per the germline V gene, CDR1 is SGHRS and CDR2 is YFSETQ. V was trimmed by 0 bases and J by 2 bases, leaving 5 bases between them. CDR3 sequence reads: CASSLDRNTGELFF. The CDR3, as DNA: TGCGCCAGCAGCTTGGATAGAAACACCGGGGAGCTGTTTTTT.

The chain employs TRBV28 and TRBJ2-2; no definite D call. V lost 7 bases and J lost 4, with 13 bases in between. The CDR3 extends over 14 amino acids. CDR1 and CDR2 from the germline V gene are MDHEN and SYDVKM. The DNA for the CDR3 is TGTGCCAGCATCGGCGTCATGACCACCGGGGAGCTGTTTTTT. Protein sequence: CASIGVMTTGELFF.